This T cell receptor beta chain was sequenced in a study of T cells in localized non-small cell lung cancer. Of note for this clone: No antigen is known for it.

The method was immunoSEQ multiplex PCR; TCRdb's version includes in-frame clones alone and lacks a portion of them. Counted here are about 34,000 clones, roughly 90% occurring once; the ten biggest clones make up approximately 4%. Trimming cost V 0 bases and J 5 bases, with 10 bases left between them. CDR1 SGHTA and CDR2 FQGNSA come from the germline V gene. The CDR3 length is 14 residues. Whole-study results and caveats: Among the tissues sampled, uninvolved adjacent lung had the highest T cell clonality, above tumor. Adjacent lung tissue had a median about 58 of the top 100 clones found in the tumor. There was an association of higher blood T cell density with longer overall survival. Heterogeneity within the tumor remains possible, as just one region underwent sequencing.

The sample was peripheral blood, taken before any cancer treatment. The sequence was obtained from a woman aged 35 to 75 with stage I lung adenocarcinoma. V is TRBV7-2 and J is TRBJ1-1, with D uncertain. CDR3 sequence reads: CASSLAARGTEAFF. CDR3 DNA: TGTGCCAGCAGCTTAGCCGCACGAGGGACTGAAGCTTTCTTT.